The 9 T cell receptor beta chains reported below all come from one sample, sequenced in a study of T cells expressing NK-cell markers. TCRdb reprocessed the 5' RACE reads; each CDR3 protein has one entry and no DNA is given. The sample's table shows about half a million distinct CDR3 sequences. The sequenced sample was blood T cells: a sorted CD56 or NKG2C T cell subset, CD4+ or CD8+ T cells, or bulk PBMC T cells (not recorded which). Receptors originate from a woman aged 45-60 years in good health.

The CDR3 reads CSARALLAGAGEQFF. This chain links TRBV20-1 with TRBJ2-1; TCRdb indicates TRBD2, and absent DNA this call remains unverified. Per germline, CDR1 DFQATT and CDR2 SNEGSKA (reference sequence). The CDR3 has 15 residues.

CDR3 region: CASNEGKETQYF. This chain uses TRBV6-1 with TRBJ2-5; without DNA, the TCRdb call of TRBD2 cannot be checked. Germline CDR1 MNHNS, CDR2 SASEGT. The CDR3 runs 12 residues.

The V and J genes are TRBV12-3 or TRBV12-4 and TRBJ2-2. The CDR3 runs 14 residues. CDR3 sequence reads: CASSWTVNTGELFF.

The genes are TRBV27 and TRBJ2-3; TCRdb lists TRBD2, though no DNA is available to test this call. Germline-derived CDR1 and CDR2 are MNHEY and SMNVEV (reference sequence). The CDR3 sequence is 14 residues long. The CDR3 sequence is CASRPNGTPNTQYF.

This rearrangement joins TRBV15 to TRBJ1-2. The CDR3 is 16 residues long. Germline lookup yields CDR1 LNHNV and CDR2 YYDKDF (reference sequence). The chain's CDR3 is CATSRDHSTKNYGYTF. The full variable domain, completed using reference TRBV15 and TRBJ1-2, is DAMVIQNPRYQVTQFGKPVTLSCSQTLNHNVMYWYQQKSSQAPKLLFHYYDKDFNNEADTPDNFQSRRPNTSFCFLDIRSPGLGDTAMYLCATSRDHSTKNYGYTFGSGTRLTVV.

CDR3 loop: CSAISGRNRATQYF. The rearrangement joins TRBV20-1 to TRBJ2-3; TCRdb indicates TRBD2, and absent DNA this call remains unverified. Germline CDR1 and CDR2: DFQATT and SNEGSKA (reference sequence). The CDR3 totals 14 residues.

This rearrangement joins TRBV12-3 or TRBV12-4 to TRBJ1-2. The CDR3 has 14 amino acids. The CDR3 sequence is CASSLRGASYGYTF.

The rearrangement uses TRBV7-9 and TRBJ2-7; as DNA is missing, the TRBD1 call by TCRdb cannot be tested. The germline V gene encodes CDR1 SEHNR and CDR2 FQNEAQ (reference sequence). The CDR3 sequence is 15 residues long. CDR3 loop: CASSLQIREKDEQYF.

V usage is TRBV7-2 and J usage is TRBJ1-6; without DNA, the TCRdb call of TRBD1 cannot be checked. CDR1 and CDR2 (germline): SGHTA, FQGNSA. This CDR3 is built from 16 residues. CDR3 region: CASSRNRGPGSLALHF.